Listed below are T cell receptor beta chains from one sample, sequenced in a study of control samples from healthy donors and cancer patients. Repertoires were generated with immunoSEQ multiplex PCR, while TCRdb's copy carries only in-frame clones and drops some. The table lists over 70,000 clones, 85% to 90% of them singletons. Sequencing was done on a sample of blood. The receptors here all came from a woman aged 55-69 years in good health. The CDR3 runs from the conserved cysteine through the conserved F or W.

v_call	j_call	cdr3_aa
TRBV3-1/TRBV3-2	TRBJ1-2	CASSPQGRLGYGYTF
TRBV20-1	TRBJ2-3	CSASWPDTQYF
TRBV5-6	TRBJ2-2	CASSLVVGELFF
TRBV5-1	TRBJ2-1	CASSQTFSGGAYEQFF
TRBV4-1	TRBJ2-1	CASSQDPQTSGRRNEQFF
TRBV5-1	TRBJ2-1	CASSDDRGADEQFF
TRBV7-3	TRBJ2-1	CASSLIGQGANEQFF
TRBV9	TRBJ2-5	CASSPRTSTETQYF
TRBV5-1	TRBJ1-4	CASSLAGTGDEKLFF
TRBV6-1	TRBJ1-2	CASSENLGGPYGYTF
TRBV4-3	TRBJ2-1	CASSQRERGDEQFF
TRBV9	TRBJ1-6	CASSPLEGSSYNSPLHF
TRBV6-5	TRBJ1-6	CASGREGADNSPLHF
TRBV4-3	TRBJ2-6	CASSPGSAGANVLTF
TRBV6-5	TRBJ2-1	CASSRLALFVEQFF
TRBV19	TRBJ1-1	CASSILTGGQNTEAFF
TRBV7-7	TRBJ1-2	CASSLGGVEGYTF
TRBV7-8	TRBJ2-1	CASSLMVGSSYNEQFF
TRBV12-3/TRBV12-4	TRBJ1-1	CASSLFLNTEAFF
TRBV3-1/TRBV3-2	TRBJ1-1	CASSQGREVSSEAFF
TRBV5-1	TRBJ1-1	CASSLGGNTEAFF
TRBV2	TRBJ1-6	CASSVEPGQAGSPLHF
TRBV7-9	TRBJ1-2	CASSLPLPDGYTF
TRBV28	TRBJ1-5	CASRYRDLKGLYQPQHF
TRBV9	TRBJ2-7	CASSGKSVSLFYEQYF
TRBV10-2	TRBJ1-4	CASSESPRENEKLFF
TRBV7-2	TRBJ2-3	CASSSGTSGRWDTQYF
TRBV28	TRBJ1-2	CALGERTGVGYTF
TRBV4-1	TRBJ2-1	CASSQVYGTGVHNEQFF
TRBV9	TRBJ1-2	CASSVEIRGVDGYTF
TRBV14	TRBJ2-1	CASSQVGGSFSEQFF
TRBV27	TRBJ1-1	CASSFPGRNTEAFF
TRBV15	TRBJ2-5	CATSRDLVWGAQETQYF
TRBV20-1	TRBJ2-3	CSASKALGADTQYF
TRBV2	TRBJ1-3	CASRRGSHSGNTIYF
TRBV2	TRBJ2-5	CASSGWLAGQETQYF
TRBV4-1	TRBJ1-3	CASSQPDLFSGNTIYF
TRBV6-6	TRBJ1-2	CASSYSRGGAGGGYTF
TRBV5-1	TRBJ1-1	CASSLPGTEAFF
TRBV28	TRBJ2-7	CASSPIGRSSSYEQYF
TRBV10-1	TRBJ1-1	CASRREMNTEAFF
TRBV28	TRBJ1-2	CASSPPQGIRGYTF
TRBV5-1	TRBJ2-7	CASSRGQGASYEQYF
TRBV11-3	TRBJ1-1	CASTSTPNTEAFF
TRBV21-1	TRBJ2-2	CASSKPRGSGGSLNTGELFF
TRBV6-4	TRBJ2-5	CASPGEDSGQETQYF